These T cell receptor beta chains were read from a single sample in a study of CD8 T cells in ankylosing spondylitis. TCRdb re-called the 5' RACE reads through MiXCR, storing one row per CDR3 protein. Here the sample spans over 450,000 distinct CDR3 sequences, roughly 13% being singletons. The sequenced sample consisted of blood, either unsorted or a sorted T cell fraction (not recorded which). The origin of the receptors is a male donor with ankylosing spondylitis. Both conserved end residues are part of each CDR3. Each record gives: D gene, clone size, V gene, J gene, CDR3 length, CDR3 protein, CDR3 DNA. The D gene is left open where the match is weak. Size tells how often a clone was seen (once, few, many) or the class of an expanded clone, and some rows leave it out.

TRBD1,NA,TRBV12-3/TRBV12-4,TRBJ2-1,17,CASSFSPGQGGLNEQFF,TGTGCCAGCAGTTTCTCGCCGGGACAGGGGGGTTTAAATGAGCAGTTCTTC
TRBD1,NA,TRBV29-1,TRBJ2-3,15,CSVEAPQGSTDTQYF,TGCAGCGTTGAAGCCCCACAGGGGAGCACAGATACGCAGTATTTT
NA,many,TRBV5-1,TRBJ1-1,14,CASSLAPINTEAFF,TGCGCCAGCAGCTTGGCACCGATAAACACTGAAGCTTTCTTT
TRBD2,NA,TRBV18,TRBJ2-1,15,CASSPTSGAYNEQFF,TGTGCCAGCTCACCAACTAGCGGCGCCTACAATGAGCAGTTCTTC
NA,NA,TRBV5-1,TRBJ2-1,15,CASRPGAGASPEQFF,TGCGCCAGCAGGCCAGGGGCCGGGGCAAGCCCTGAGCAGTTCTTC
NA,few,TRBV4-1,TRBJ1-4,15,CASSPQEGLYEKLFF,TGCGCCAGCAGCCCACAAGAAGGGCTCTACGAAAAACTGTTTTTT
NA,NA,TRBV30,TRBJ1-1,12,CAWSESVRGAFF,TGTGCCTGGAGTGAATCTGTCCGGGGGGCTTTCTTT
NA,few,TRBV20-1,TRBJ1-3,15,CSARDWGGDGNTIYF,TGCAGTGCTAGAGATTGGGGGGGCGATGGAAACACCATATATTTT
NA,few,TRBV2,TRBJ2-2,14,CASIRGANTGELFF,TGTGCCAGCATCAGGGGGGCAAACACCGGGGAGCTGTTTTTT
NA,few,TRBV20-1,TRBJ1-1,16,CSASVPRGGANTEAFF,TGCAGTGCTAGTGTCCCCCGGGGCGGGGCGAACACTGAAGCTTTCTTT
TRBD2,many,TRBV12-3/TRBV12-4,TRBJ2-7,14,CASSSSGSYYEQYF,TGTGCCAGCAGTAGTAGCGGGAGTTATTACGAGCAGTACTTC
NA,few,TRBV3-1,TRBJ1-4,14,CASSQGTSGEKLFF,TGTGCCAGCAGCCAAGGGACAAGCGGAGAAAAACTGTTTTTT
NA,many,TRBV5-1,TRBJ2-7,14,CASSSRGGSYEQYF,TGCGCCAGCAGCTCTCGTGGAGGGAGTTACGAGCAGTACTTC
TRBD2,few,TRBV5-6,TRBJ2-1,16,CASSSLAGLSYNEQFF,TGTGCCAGCAGTTCTCTAGCGGGGCTCTCCTACAATGAGCAGTTCTTC
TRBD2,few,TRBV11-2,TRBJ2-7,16,CASSYPTSGGSYEQYF,TGTGCCAGCAGCTACCCGACTAGCGGGGGGAGCTACGAGCAGTACTTC
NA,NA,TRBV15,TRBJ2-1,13,CATSRGAVDEQFF,TGTGCCACCAGCAGAGGAGCGGTCGATGAGCAGTTCTTC
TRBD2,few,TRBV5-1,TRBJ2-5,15,CASSLGAAGQETQYF,TGCGCCAGCAGCTTAGGGGCAGCGGGACAAGAGACCCAGTACTTC
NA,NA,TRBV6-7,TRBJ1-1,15,CASKSQPEMNTEAFF,TGTGCCAGCAAGTCCCAGCCCGAAATGAACACTGAAGCTTTCTTT
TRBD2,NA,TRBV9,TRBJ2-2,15,CASSYGLAETGELFF,TGTGCCAGCAGCTACGGACTAGCGGAAACCGGGGAGCTGTTTTTT
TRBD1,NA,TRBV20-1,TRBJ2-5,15,CSASGQGLVQETQYF,TGCAGTGCTAGTGGACAGGGACTCGTCCAAGAGACCCAGTACTTC
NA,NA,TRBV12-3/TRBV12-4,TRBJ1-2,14,CASSLPGTENGYTF,TGTGCCAGCAGTTTACCCGGGACCGAGAATGGCTACACCTTC
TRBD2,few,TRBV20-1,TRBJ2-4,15,CSAIGLALAKNIQYF,TGCAGTGCTATCGGACTAGCGCTAGCCAAAAACATTCAGTACTTC
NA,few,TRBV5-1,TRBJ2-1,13,CASSLTSSHEQFF,TGCGCCAGCAGCTTAACTAGCTCCCATGAGCAGTTCTTC
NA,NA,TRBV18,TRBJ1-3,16,CASSPTQDSSGNTIYF,TGTGCCAGCTCACCTACTCAGGACAGCTCTGGAAACACCATATATTTT
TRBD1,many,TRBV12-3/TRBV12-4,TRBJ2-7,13,CASRQGPSYEQYF,TGTGCCAGCAGACAGGGGCCCTCCTACGAGCAGTACTTC
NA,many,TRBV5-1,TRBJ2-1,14,CASSWGGGDNEQFF,TGCGCCAGCAGCTGGGGGGGCGGCGACAATGAGCAGTTCTTC
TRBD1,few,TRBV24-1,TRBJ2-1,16,CATSERQGWSYNEQFF,TGTGCCACCAGTGAAAGACAGGGTTGGTCCTACAATGAGCAGTTCTTC
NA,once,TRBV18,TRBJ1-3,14,CASSSTSEGNTIYF,TGTGCCAGCTCATCGACATCCGAGGGGAACACCATATATTTT
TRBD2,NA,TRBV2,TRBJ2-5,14,CASPPGGREETQYF,TGTGCCAGCCCGCCGGGCGGGAGGGAAGAGACCCAGTACTTC
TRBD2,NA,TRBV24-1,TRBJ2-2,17,CATSDFGGRTNTGELFF,TGTGCCACCAGTGATTTCGGGGGGAGGACGAACACCGGGGAGCTGTTTTTT
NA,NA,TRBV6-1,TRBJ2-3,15,CASSARVFGTDTQYF,TGTGCCAGCAGCGCTCGGGTGTTTGGCACAGATACGCAGTATTTT
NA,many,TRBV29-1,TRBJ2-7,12,CSVQRSTYEQYF,TGCAGCGTGCAGCGGAGTACCTACGAGCAGTACTTC
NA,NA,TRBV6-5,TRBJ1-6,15,CASSYSTVQGSPLHF,TGTGCCAGCAGTTACTCGACGGTTCAGGGTTCACCCCTCCACTTT
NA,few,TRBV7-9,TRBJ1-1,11,CASSRAPEAFF,TGTGCCAGCAGCCGAGCACCTGAAGCTTTCTTT
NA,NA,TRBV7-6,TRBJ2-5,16,CASSLGAGGTAGTQYF,TGTGCCAGCAGCTTAGGAGCGGGTGGCACGGCGGGGACCCAGTACTTC
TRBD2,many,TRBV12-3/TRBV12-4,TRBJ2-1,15,CASTPLAGPYNEQFF,TGTGCCAGCACCCCCCTAGCGGGTCCCTACAATGAGCAGTTCTTC
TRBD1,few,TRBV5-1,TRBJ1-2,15,CASSSPGQGHHGYTF,TGCGCCAGCAGCTCCCCGGGACAGGGACACCATGGCTACACCTTC
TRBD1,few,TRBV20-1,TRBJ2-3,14,CSASTGGSSDTQYF,TGCAGTGCTTCGACAGGGGGTAGCTCAGATACGCAGTATTTT
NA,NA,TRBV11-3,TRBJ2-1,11,CASSSGTSQFF,TGTGCCAGCAGTTCCGGGACTTCGCAGTTCTTC
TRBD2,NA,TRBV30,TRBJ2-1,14,CAWATSGLGNEQFF,TGTGCCTGGGCGACTAGCGGGTTAGGCAATGAGCAGTTCTTC
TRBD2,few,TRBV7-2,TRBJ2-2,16,CASSLGAGAITGELFF,TGTGCCAGCAGCTTAGGGGCGGGAGCCATCACCGGGGAGCTGTTTTTT
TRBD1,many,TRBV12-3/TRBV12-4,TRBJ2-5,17,CASSPRTGLSIEETQYF,TGTGCCAGCAGTCCCCGGACAGGGCTGTCGATCGAAGAGACCCAGTACTTC
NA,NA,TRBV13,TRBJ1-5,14,CASSYAGGNQPQHF,TGTGCCAGCAGCTATGCAGGCGGGAATCAGCCCCAGCATTTT
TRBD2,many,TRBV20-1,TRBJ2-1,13,CSVGLAGGNEQFF,TGCAGTGTCGGACTAGCGGGTGGGAATGAGCAGTTCTTC
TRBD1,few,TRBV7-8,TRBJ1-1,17,CASSRRRDREMNTEAFF,TGTGCCAGCAGCCGCCGCCGGGACAGGGAAATGAACACTGAAGCTTTCTTT
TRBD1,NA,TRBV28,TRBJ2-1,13,CASRQGTHNEQFF,TGTGCCAGCAGACAGGGGACCCACAATGAGCAGTTCTTC
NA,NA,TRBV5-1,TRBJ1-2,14,CASTLTPWDYGYTF,TGCGCCAGCACCCTAACCCCGTGGGACTATGGCTACACCTTC
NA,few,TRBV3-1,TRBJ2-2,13,CASSQEGSGELFF,TGTGCCAGCAGCCAAGAGGGGTCCGGGGAGCTGTTTTTT
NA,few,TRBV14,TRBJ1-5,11,CASSQDQPQHF,TGTGCCAGCAGCCAAGATCAGCCCCAGCATTTT
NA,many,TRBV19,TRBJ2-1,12,CASSSLGDEQFF,TGTGCCAGTAGTAGTCTGGGGGATGAGCAGTTCTTC
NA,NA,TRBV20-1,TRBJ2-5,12,CSATGLKETQYF,TGCAGTGCCACCGGACTCAAAGAGACCCAGTACTTC
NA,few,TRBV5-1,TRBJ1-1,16,CASSPKRQPTNTEAFF,TGCGCCAGCAGCCCGAAAAGACAGCCAACGAACACTGAAGCTTTCTTT
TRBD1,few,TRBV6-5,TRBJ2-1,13,CASSYLNGQGTHF,TGTGCCAGCAGCTACCTGAATGGACAGGGGACACATTTC
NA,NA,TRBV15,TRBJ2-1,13,CATSRDRENSQFF,TGTGCCACCAGCAGAGATCGGGAGAACAGTCAGTTCTTC
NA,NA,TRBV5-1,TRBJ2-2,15,CASSLVTGTIGELFF,TGCGCCAGCAGCTTGGTGACAGGGACTATCGGGGAGCTGTTTTTT
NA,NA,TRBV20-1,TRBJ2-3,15,CSARDPGTSTDTQYF,TGCAGTGCTAGAGATCCGGGAACTAGCACAGATACGCAGTATTTT
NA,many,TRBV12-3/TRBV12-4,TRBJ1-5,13,CASSFTGNQPQHF,TGTGCCAGCAGTTTTACAGGCAATCAGCCCCAGCATTTT
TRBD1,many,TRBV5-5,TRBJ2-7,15,CASSLGQGSSYEQYF,TGTGCCAGCAGCTTGGGACAGGGGAGCTCCTACGAGCAGTACTTC
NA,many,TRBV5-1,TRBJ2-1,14,CASSPGTSYNEQFF,TGTGCCAGCAGTCCCGGGACTTCTTACAATGAGCAGTTCTTC